This is a list of T cell receptor beta chains from one sample in a study. Using its own MiXCR run on the RT-PCR reads, TCRdb lists one record per CDR3 protein. The sample carries approximately 720,000 distinct CDR3 sequences, 13% to 15% recorded once. The sample taken for sequencing was memory CD4+ T cells from blood. The receptors were gathered from a female donor in good health, serving as a healthy control. CDR3s include the opening cysteine and the closing phenylalanine or tryptophan. The D gene is left open where the match is weak. Clone size, where shown, is once, few, many, or a class for clones that have expanded.

cdr3_length	clone_size	d_call	v_call	j_call	cdr3_aa	cdr3_nt
12	.	.	TRBV6-2/TRBV6-3	TRBJ1-1	CASSYLGEEAFF	TGTGCCAGCAGTTACTTGGGGGAAGAAGCTTTCTTT
14	many	.	TRBV29-1	TRBJ2-1	CSGEAGFAYNEQFF	TGCAGCGGCGAGGCAGGGTTCGCCTACAATGAGCAGTTCTTC
11	few	.	TRBV6-6	TRBJ2-2	CASSPGGELFF	TGTGCCAGCAGCCCAGGAGGGGAGCTGTTTTTT
13	few	.	TRBV7-2	TRBJ2-3	CASSSGGIYTQYF	TGTGCCAGCAGCTCAGGGGGGATTTATACGCAGTATTTT
12	.	.	TRBV2	TRBJ2-1	CASSNSVEGQFF	TGTGCCAGCAGTAACAGCGTCGAGGGGCAGTTCTTC
14	.	.	TRBV12-3/TRBV12-4	TRBJ2-1	CASSLVTQQDEQFF	TGTGCCAGCAGTTTGGTTACACAACAGGATGAGCAGTTCTTC
15	many	.	TRBV7-3	TRBJ2-1	CASSLTSGGSNEQFF	TGTGCCAGCAGCTTAACGTCGGGGGGCAGCAATGAGCAGTTCTTC
17	.	TRBD2	TRBV7-6	TRBJ2-1	CASSLGPASGGAREQFF	TGTGCCAGCAGCTTAGGGCCAGCTAGCGGGGGGGCGCGTGAGCAGTTCTTC
13	few	.	TRBV7-2	TRBJ2-3	CASSSQPTDTQYF	TGTGCCAGCAGCTCCCAACCCACAGATACGCAGTATTTT
15	many	TRBD2	TRBV4-1	TRBJ2-1	CASSQDSGRDNEQFF	TGCGCCAGCAGCCAAGATAGCGGGAGGGACAATGAGCAGTTCTTC
19	few	TRBD2	TRBV20-1	TRBJ2-1	CSARVKRENTVRSYNEQFF	TGCAGTGCTAGAGTTAAGCGGGAGAATACAGTTAGGTCCTACAATGAGCAGTTCTTC
15	.	TRBD1	TRBV24-1	TRBJ1-2	CATSDSWTGARGYTF	TGTGCCACCAGTGATTCCTGGACAGGGGCGCGGGGCTACACCTTC
13	many	.	TRBV6-1	TRBJ1-1	CASSRGPNTEAFF	TGTGCCAGCAGTCGGGGCCCGAACACTGAAGCTTTCTTT
14	.	.	TRBV9	TRBJ2-3	CASSVAGLTDTQYF	TGTGCCAGCAGCGTAGCCGGACTCACAGATACGCAGTATTTT
15	few	.	TRBV10-3	TRBJ1-4	CAISESRGNNEKLFF	TGTGCCATCAGTGAGTCGCGGGGAAATAATGAAAAACTGTTTTTT
15	.	TRBD2	TRBV6-5	TRBJ2-2	CASSGAGGDSGELFF	TGTGCCAGCAGCGGGGCGGGAGGGGATTCCGGGGAGCTGTTTTTT
15	many	TRBD1	TRBV7-9	TRBJ2-3	CASSSGTGGMMTQYF	TGTGCCAGCAGCTCCGGGACAGGGGGCATGATGACGCAGTATTTT
13	.	.	TRBV28	TRBJ2-7	CASRGVGTYEQYF	TGTGCCAGCAGAGGGGTAGGAACCTACGAGCAGTACTTC
14	many	.	TRBV5-1	TRBJ1-6	CASSLGQLNSPLHF	TGCGCCAGCAGCTTGGGACAGCTTAATTCACCCCTCCACTTT
15	.	.	TRBV6-2/TRBV6-3	TRBJ1-1	CASSAHAGAYTEAFF	TGTGCCAGCAGTGCTCATGCGGGGGCTTACACTGAAGCTTTCTTT
14	few	.	TRBV12-3/TRBV12-4	TRBJ2-4	CASSQERMKNIQYF	TGTGCCAGCAGCCAAGAGCGGATGAAAAACATTCAGTACTTC
14	.	.	TRBV27	TRBJ1-1	CASSLDRYNTEAFF	TGTGCCAGCAGTCTAGACCGATATAACACTGAAGCTTTCTTT
14	many	.	TRBV6-5	TRBJ2-7	CASSYSAIGFEQYF	TGTGCCAGCAGTTACTCGGCCATAGGGTTCGAGCAGTACTTC
14	few	.	TRBV20-1	TRBJ1-2	CSARPPWGGYGYTF	TGCAGTGCTAGACCGCCATGGGGGGGCTATGGCTACACCTTC
12	many	.	TRBV12-3/TRBV12-4	TRBJ1-1	CASSRSFGGAFF	TGTGCCAGCAGCAGGTCGTTTGGGGGAGCTTTCTTT
13	.	.	TRBV5-1	TRBJ2-5	CASKREVQETQYF	TGCGCCAGCAAGAGGGAGGTCCAAGAGACCCAGTACTTC
21	.	TRBD2	TRBV15	TRBJ2-2	CATSRVGGLAGGPGTTGELFF	TGTGCCACCAGCAGAGTGGGGGGACTAGCGGGAGGGCCGGGTACTACCGGGGAGCTGTTTTTT
15	few	.	TRBV9	TRBJ1-1	CASSPRAETGTEAFF	TGTGCCAGCAGCCCGCGGGCCGAAACGGGGACTGAAGCTTTCTTT
13	.	.	TRBV12-3/TRBV12-4	TRBJ1-5	CASSAGPQGPQHF	TGTGCCAGCAGTGCAGGACCCCAGGGGCCCCAGCATTTT
14	once	.	TRBV27	TRBJ2-3	CAGSSPASTDTQYF	TGTGCCGGCAGTTCGCCCGCTAGCACAGATACGCAGTATTTT
12	.	.	TRBV5-1	TRBJ2-1	CASSYSSAEQFF	TGCGCCAGCAGCTATTCGTCGGCTGAGCAGTTCTTC
16	few	TRBD2	TRBV5-1	TRBJ2-7	CASSSGTSGRAHEQYF	TGCGCCAGCAGCTCAGGGACTAGCGGGAGGGCCCACGAGCAGTACTTC